A selection of T cell receptor beta chains follows, all from one sample in a study of blood T cell repertoires in COVID-19. Profiled with immunoSEQ multiplex PCR; TCRdb holds only in-frame clones, not every one. The sample records fewer than 500,000 clones, around 88% being singletons. The sequenced sample consisted of peripheral blood. The receptors were gathered from a woman aged 25 to 45 with acute or convalescent COVID-19. The CDR3 runs from the conserved cysteine through the conserved F or W. The D gene is left open where the match is weak. Only part of the rows carry a size: once, few, many, or a class if the clone is expanded.

j_call: TRBJ2-7
d_call: TRBD2
clone_size: .
v_call: TRBV19
cdr3_nt: TGTGCCAGTAGTCCGACTAGCGGGGGACGCTACGAGCAGTACTTC
cdr3_aa: CASSPTSGGRYEQYF

j_call: TRBJ1-3
d_call: .
clone_size: many
v_call: TRBV10-2
cdr3_nt: TGCGCCAGCAGTACCGTAGCTGGAAACACCATATATTTT
cdr3_aa: CASSTVAGNTIYF

j_call: TRBJ2-1
d_call: .
clone_size: .
v_call: TRBV28
cdr3_nt: TGTGCCAGCCCTCCCTCCCCCGTAGGGGCGAAGTGGAATGAGCAGTTCTTC
cdr3_aa: CASPPSPVGAKWNEQFF

j_call: TRBJ1-6
d_call: TRBD1
clone_size: .
v_call: TRBV19
cdr3_nt: TGTGCCAGTAGTTCGGGACAGGGGTTTTCACCCCTCCACTTT
cdr3_aa: CASSSGQGFSPLHF

j_call: TRBJ1-5
d_call: .
clone_size: .
v_call: TRBV28
cdr3_nt: TGTGCCAGCACGCGAGATCGGGATCCTCAGCCCCAGCATTTT
cdr3_aa: CASTRDRDPQPQHF

j_call: TRBJ2-7
d_call: .
clone_size: .
v_call: TRBV3-1/TRBV3-2
cdr3_nt: TGTGCCAGCAGCCATCCGGCGGGGCCCTACTACGAGCAGTACTTC
cdr3_aa: CASSHPAGPYYEQYF

j_call: TRBJ2-5
d_call: TRBD2
clone_size: .
v_call: TRBV5-5
cdr3_nt: TGTGCCAGCAGCTCAGGACTAGAAGAGACCCAGTACTTC
cdr3_aa: CASSSGLEETQYF

j_call: TRBJ2-1
d_call: .
clone_size: .
v_call: TRBV2
cdr3_nt: TGTGCCAGCAGTGAAGACAGAGACAATGAGCAGTTCTTC
cdr3_aa: CASSEDRDNEQFF

j_call: TRBJ1-2
d_call: .
clone_size: .
v_call: TRBV3-1/TRBV3-2
cdr3_nt: TGTGCCAGCAGCCAAGATCTGGACATGAGGAACTATGGCTACACCTTC
cdr3_aa: CASSQDLDMRNYGYTF

j_call: TRBJ2-7
d_call: TRBD1
clone_size: .
v_call: TRBV7-3
cdr3_nt: TGTGCCAGCAGCTTAACTTCGTCGAGGGGGCAACACGAGCAGTACTTC
cdr3_aa: CASSLTSSRGQHEQYF

j_call: TRBJ1-5
d_call: TRBD1
clone_size: .
v_call: TRBV6-5
cdr3_nt: TGTGCCAGCAGACCGGGACAGGTCAGTGATCAGCCCCAGCATTTT
cdr3_aa: CASRPGQVSDQPQHF

j_call: TRBJ1-6
d_call: .
clone_size: once
v_call: TRBV27
cdr3_nt: TGTGCCAGCAGTTACGACCGAGGGTATTCACCCCTCCACTTT
cdr3_aa: CASSYDRGYSPLHF

j_call: TRBJ1-1
d_call: .
clone_size: .
v_call: TRBV28
cdr3_nt: TGTGCCAGCAGAATAGGCAGGGCCTACACTGAAGCTTTCTTT
cdr3_aa: CASRIGRAYTEAFF